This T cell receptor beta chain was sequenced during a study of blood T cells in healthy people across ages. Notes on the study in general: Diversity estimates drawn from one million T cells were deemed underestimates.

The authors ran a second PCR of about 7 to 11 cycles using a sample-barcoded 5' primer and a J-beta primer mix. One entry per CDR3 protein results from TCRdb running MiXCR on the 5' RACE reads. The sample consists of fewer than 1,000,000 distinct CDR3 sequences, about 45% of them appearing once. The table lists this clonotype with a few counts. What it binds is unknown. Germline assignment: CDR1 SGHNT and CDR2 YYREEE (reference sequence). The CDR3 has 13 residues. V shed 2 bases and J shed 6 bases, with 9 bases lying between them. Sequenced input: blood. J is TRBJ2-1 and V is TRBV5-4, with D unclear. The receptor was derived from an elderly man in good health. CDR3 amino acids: CASSFGRGNEQFF. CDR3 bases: TGTGCCAGCAGCTTCGGCCGCGGCAATGAGCAGTTCTTC.